This T cell receptor beta chain was obtained from a study of post-analysis software for immune sequencing data. Overall study results and limits: Batch-mates among the samples co-clustered strongly by F measure. Five TRBV segments, TRBV5-6, TRBV5-1 and TRBV20-1 among them, were found more frequent in patients than controls.

The TCR beta cDNA libraries carried unique molecular identifiers. From the PCR reads, TCRdb called clonotypes with MiXCR, one entry per CDR3 protein. The repertoire includes hundreds of thousands of distinct CDR3 sequences, roughly three fifths of them detected once, and about 11% sits in the top ten. On this clonotype: The antigen is not known.

In germline, CDR1 is DFQATT, CDR2 SNEGSKA (reference sequence). This CDR3 is built from 14 residues. V gave up 0 bases and J gave up 5 bases; unmatched junction bases: 6. The rearrangement links TRBV20-1 to TRBJ2-5, with 7 positions matching TRBD2. The specimen was blood. The origin of this receptor is a girl aged 2-9 years with multiple sclerosis. CDR3 sequence reads: CSARDRRGGETQYF. The CDR3 bases are TGCAGTGCTAGAGATCGGCGGGGAGGGGAGACCCAGTACTTC.